This T cell receptor beta chain was recorded in a study of blood T cell repertoires in COVID-19. For the study at large: COVID-19 samples, acute and convalescent, were from the United States, Italy and Spain. From T cells, B-cell-depleted T cells, or PBMCs came the material, which was cDNA or gDNA.

The CDR3 runs 16 residues. The V gene lost 0 bases and the J gene lost 0 bases, with 12 bases spanning the gap. Germline V gene sequence: CDR1 GTSNPN, CDR2 SVGIG (reference sequence). The authors' processing: Nucleated cell number was recorded as an estimate derived from reference gene primer amplification. This table comes from immunoSEQ multiplex PCR, and its TCRdb copy is limited to in-frame clones, with some not included. V and J calls and clone size are those listed in that table; D and trimming were worked out from the DNA. The data show 300,000 to 350,000 clones, 65% to 85% seen once. This chain connects TRBV30 to TRBJ1-5; D is ambiguous. Sequencing used peripheral blood. The receptor's source is a man aged 30 to 45 with active or convalescent COVID-19. The CDR3, as DNA: TGTGCCTGGAGTGTACGCGGCAGAAATAGCAATCAGCCCCAGCATTTT. Its protein product is CAWSVRGRNSNQPQHF.